This T cell receptor (beta chain) was observed in a study of T cells in tumors after PD-1 blockade. Method: immunoSEQ multiplex PCR; TCRdb's copy keeps in-frame clones and lacks some. The sample includes roughly 15,000 clones, 80% to 85% of them seen just once. The V gene end was trimmed by 5 bases and the J gene end by 4 bases; junction bases not matched to a gene: 10. CDR1 is LGHDT and CDR2 is YNNKEL in the germline V gene (reference sequence). The CDR3 length is 15 residues. The chain joins TRBV3-1 (or the pseudogene TRBV3-2) to TRBJ2-5; 7 nucleotides agree with TRBD2. Specimen: PBMCs, collected after anti-PD-1 treatment. This sequence originates from a human donor with basal cell carcinoma. The CDR3 spells CASSMTSWYRETQYF. The CDR3 nucleotides are TGTGCCAGCAGCATGACTAGCTGGTATCGAGAGACCCAGTACTTC.